This entry concerns a single T cell receptor beta chain. In the original analysis: Cell counts per sample came from amplifying reference gene primers. Clones were sequenced by immunoSEQ multiplex PCR, and TCRdb holds only the in-frame ones, with some missing. The V and J calls and clone size were taken over from that table, and D and trimming were inferred from the DNA. The profile shows 160,000 or so clones, about 92% of them singletons. The data stem from a study of blood T cell repertoires in COVID-19. Looking at the study overall: The samples span acute and convalescent COVID-19 from the United States, Italy and Spain. PBMCs, B-cell-depleted T cells, or T cells were the source of the cDNA or gDNA that made up the material.

Trimming removed 2 bases at V and 0 bases at J, with 7 bases between. Germline V lookup: CDR1 LGHDT, CDR2 YNNKEL (reference sequence). This CDR3 is 14 amino acids long. This chain links TRBV3-1 (or the pseudogene TRBV3-2) with TRBJ1-2, with D possibly being TRBD1 (5 bases). This clonotype originated in a man between 60 and 75 years old with active or convalescent COVID-19. Sequenced sample: peripheral blood. The CDR3 DNA sequence: TGTGCCAGCAGCCAAAGGACAACTAACTATGGCTACACCTTC. It specifies CASSQRTTNYGYTF.